A single sample gave rise to the 10 T cell receptor beta chains below, sequenced in a study of shared T cell receptors in the human thymus. Repertoires were generated with immunoSEQ multiplex PCR, while TCRdb's copy carries only in-frame clones and drops some. The sample includes about 500,000 clones, 70% to 80% of them seen just once. The data were also submitted as part of a second study, on human thymus T cells.

The sequenced sample consisted of thymocytes. These receptors were collected from a boy younger than two with a congenital heart defect.

J is TRBJ2-2 and V is TRBV29-1; the match to TRBD1 covers 9 bases. Germline V gives CDR1 SQVTM, CDR2 ANQGSEA. V was pared by 7 bases and J by 2 bases, with 8 bases of the junction left unmatched. The CDR3 totals 15 residues. CDR3 in DNA: TGCAGCGCCCATACAGGGGGCCTAAACACCGGGGAGCTGTTTTTT. Amino acid sequence: CSAHTGGLNTGELFF.

This clone was seen only once. The chain links TRBV7-3 to TRBJ2-3, with a weak D call TRBD1 (5 bases). Trimming cost V 1 base and J 6 bases, with 11 bases left between them. The CDR3 extends over 14 amino acids. Germline V gene sequence: CDR1 SGHTA, CDR2 FQGTGA. CDR3 coding DNA: TGTGCCAGCAGCTTAAACGGGTACAGGGATACGCAGTATTTT. Amino acids: CASSLNGYRDTQYF. Using reference TRBV7-3 and TRBJ2-3 for the parts outside the CDR3, the full variable domain is GAGVSQTPSNKVTEKGKYVELRCDPISGHTALYWYRQSLGQGPEFLIYFQGTGAADDSGLPNDRFFAVRPEGSVSTLKIQRTERGDSAVYLCASSLNGYRDTQYFGPGTRLTVL.

The CDR3 DNA reads as TGTGCCAGCAACAGGCGGGGCTCCTACGAGCAGTACTTC. Its protein is CASNRRGSYEQYF. The rearrangement links TRBV2 to TRBJ2-7, with D tentatively TRBD2 (6 bases). The CDR3 has 13 residues. Trimming shortened V by 7 bases and J by 0 bases, and 10 bases separated the two germline ends. Germline V gives CDR1 SNHLY, CDR2 FYNNEI.

The rearrangement joins TRBV4-1 to TRBJ2-2, with D perhaps TRBD2 (6 bases). The CDR3 is 16 residues long. The V gene's germline CDR1 is MGHRA and CDR2 YSYEKL. Trimming pared 4 bases from V and 0 bases from J, leaving 12 bases between. The CDR3 spells CASSRGVLANTGELFF. The DNA of the CDR3 is TGCGCCAGCAGCCGGGGGGTCCTCGCGAACACCGGGGAGCTGTTTTTT.

The V gene is TRBV2, the J gene TRBJ2-2; TRBD2 might be the D (5 bases). V was cut by 6 bases and J by 6 bases, with 11 bases left in between. CDR3 size: 13 residues. Germline loops: CDR1 SNHLY, CDR2 FYNNEI. In DNA, the CDR3 is TGTGCCAGCAGCCCCGCCGGGGCCGGGGAGCTGTTTTTT. Amino acids: CASSPAGAGELFF.

The V and J genes are TRBV6-5 and TRBJ2-2; D is unclear. CDR3 length: 15 amino acids. Between the trimmed V and J ends, which lost 6 bases and 2 bases, there was a span of 13 bases. Germline CDR1 MNHEY, CDR2 SVGAGI. CDR3 amino acids: CASSRFSLNTGELFF. CDR3 nucleotides: TGTGCCAGCAGCCGATTCTCACTTAACACCGGGGAGCTGTTTTTT.

This clone has only a few counts. The chain couples TRBV5-1 to TRBJ1-4; 8 bases align to TRBD1. CDR3 length equals 13 residues. V was pared by 8 bases and J by 8 bases, with 8 bases of the junction left unmatched. Germline CDR1 SGHRS, CDR2 YFSETQ. The chain's CDR3 is CARMTGVKEKLFF. CDR3 nucleotides: TGCGCCAGGATGACAGGGGTTAAAGAAAAACTGTTTTTT.

The chain is built from TRBV19 and TRBJ2-7; perhaps TRBD1 as D (5 bases). Looked up from germline, CDR1 is LNHDA and CDR2 is SQIVND (reference sequence). Trimming stripped 1 base from V and 2 bases from J, with 15 bases between. The CDR3 spans 16 residues. Here the CDR3 reads CASSIGADTEAYEQYF. CDR3 DNA: TGTGCCAGTAGTATAGGTGCGGACACCGAAGCCTACGAGCAGTACTTC.

The chain joins TRBV5-6 to TRBJ2-5; no clear D gene. CDR3 length: 12 residues. Germline values: CDR1 SGHDT, CDR2 YYEEEE. V was shortened by 3 bases and J by 9 bases, with 12 bases between the two germline ends. CDR3 bases: TGTGCCAGCAGCTACGGAGACGTGCCCCAGTACTTC. This codes for CASSYGDVPQYF.

The chain has TRBV27 and TRBJ2-7; no firm D call. Germline V lookup: CDR1 MNHEY, CDR2 SMNVEV (reference sequence). V was shortened by 6 bases and J by 3 bases, with 12 bases between the two germline ends. This CDR3 has 13 amino acids. In nucleotides, the CDR3 is TGTGCCAGCAGGGGCCAAGTGAGCTACGAGCAGTACTTC. This gives the protein CASRGQVSYEQYF.